A selection of T cell receptor beta chains follows, all from one sample in a study of blood T cell repertoires in COVID-19. Profiled with immunoSEQ multiplex PCR; TCRdb holds only in-frame clones, not every one. The table includes roughly 230,000 clones, approximately 88% detected once. Sequenced: peripheral blood. These receptors were collected from a human donor in a cohort sampled during active COVID-19. Each CDR3 is given with its conserved first and last residue. The D gene is left open where the match is weak.

d_gene,j_gene,v_gene,len,CDR3nt,CDR3aa
.,TRBJ1-5,TRBV12-3/TRBV12-4,12,TGTGCCAGCATTACAGGGAATCAGCCCCAGCATTTT,CASITGNQPQHF
TRBD2,TRBJ2-7,TRBV30,16,TGTGCCTGGAGTGTTCCAATAGCGGGAGGGCCCTACGAGCAGTACTTC,CAWSVPIAGGPYEQYF
.,TRBJ1-1,TRBV14,16,TGTGCCAGCAGCCAAAAACCGGGACACCTTAACACTGAAGCTTTCTTT,CASSQKPGHLNTEAFF
TRBD2,TRBJ2-1,TRBV4-1,17,TGCGCCAGCAGCCAAGAGGCGGGAGGCGGCTCCTACAATGAGCAGTTCTTC,CASSQEAGGGSYNEQFF
.,TRBJ2-6,TRBV7-9,15,TGTGCCAGCAGCTTAGTGCGCTCTGGGGCCAACGTCCTGACTTTC,CASSLVRSGANVLTF
.,TRBJ1-1,TRBV27,15,TGTGCCAGCAGTACCACCTATCCCCCGAACACTGAAGCTTTCTTT,CASSTTYPPNTEAFF
TRBD1,TRBJ1-6,TRBV9,17,TGTGCCAGCAGCGCGGGGGACAGACGGATCTATAATTCACCCCTCCACTTT,CASSAGDRRIYNSPLHF
.,TRBJ1-1,TRBV29-1,12,TGCTCGGGAATAATAGACTACACTGAAGCTTTCTTT,CSGIIDYTEAFF
TRBD1,TRBJ1-1,TRBV7-2,16,TGTGCCAGCAGCTTAAGGTCGGACAGGGTCGCCACTGAAGCTTTCTTT,CASSLRSDRVATEAFF
.,TRBJ1-5,TRBV15,18,TGTGCCACCAGCAGAGATTTGTGGACACTACAACCGGATCAGCCCCAGCATTTT,CATSRDLWTLQPDQPQHF
TRBD2,TRBJ2-7,TRBV9,18,TGTGCCAGCAGCGTTGGACTAGCGGGCCTAGTACAGAATTACGAGCAGTACTTC,CASSVGLAGLVQNYEQYF
.,TRBJ2-7,TRBV7-9,14,TGTGCCAGCAGCCCGGAGTTGGCTCGGGTCGAGCAGTACTTC,CASSPELARVEQYF